This T cell receptor (beta chain) was obtained from a study of liver allograft versus peripheral blood T cells. Overall study: Comparisons were made between T cell receptor repertoires found in transplanted livers and those circulating in recipients' peripheral blood. Study observations and caveats: Intragraft T cell receptor repertoires of liver allografts were reported to differ from peripheral blood repertoires.

Regarding this clonotype: No antigen is known for it.

Via MiXCR, TCRdb re-called the reads, giving one row per CDR3 protein. There are thousands of distinct CDR3 sequences in the sample; roughly 21% occur only once, and roughly 5% lies in the top ten. This CDR3 comprises 13 residues. The rearrangement uses TRBV12-3 or TRBV12-4 and TRBJ2-1; the match to TRBD1 covers 8 bases. The end of the DNA is better explained by TRBJ2-7, so the J call may be wrong. This clonotype was sampled from a human patient who had a liver transplant. The graft donor may have contributed some T cells. The CDR3 nucleotides are TGTGCCAGCAGTTTACAACAGGGGGGCGAGCAGTACTTC. Translation gives CASSLQQGGEQYF.